This T cell receptor beta chain was identified during a study of blood T cell repertoires in COVID-19. Study-wide context: Samples taken during acute and convalescent COVID-19 were collected in the United States, Italy and Spain.

This table comes from immunoSEQ multiplex PCR, and its TCRdb copy is limited to in-frame clones, with some not included. The sample records under 350,000 clones, about 89% being singletons. Those who participated ranged in age from about 18 to 95 years and resided in 20 to 25 US areas. Recovered Cohort 3 donors showed two negative PCRs, clearance, or symptom resolution. The CDR3 covers 19 residues. Unmatched junction bases numbered 18, after V lost 6 bases and J lost 0 bases. The germline gives CDR1 MNHEY, CDR2 SMNVEV (reference sequence). This chain connects TRBV27 to TRBJ1-2; 8 bases match TRBD1. This receptor was obtained from a woman aged 18 to 35 who had recovered from COVID-19. The sample consisted of PBMCs or T cells enriched from blood (not recorded which). The CDR3 region is CASSLAHFWDRRPNYGYTF. Written as DNA, the CDR3 is TGTGCCAGCAGCTTGGCACATTTCTGGGACAGGCGGCCTAACTATGGCTACACCTTC.